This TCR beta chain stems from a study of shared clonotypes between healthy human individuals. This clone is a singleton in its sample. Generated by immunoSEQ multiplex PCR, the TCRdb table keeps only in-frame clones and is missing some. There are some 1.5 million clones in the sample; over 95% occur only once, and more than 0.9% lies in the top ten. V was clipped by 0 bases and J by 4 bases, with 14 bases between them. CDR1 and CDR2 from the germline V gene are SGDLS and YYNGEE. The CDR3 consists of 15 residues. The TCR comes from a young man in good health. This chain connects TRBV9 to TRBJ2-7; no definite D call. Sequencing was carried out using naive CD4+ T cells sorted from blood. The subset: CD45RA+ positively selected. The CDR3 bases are TGTGCCAGCAGCGTAGGCCCTAGTGAGATTTACGAGCAGTACTTC. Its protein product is CASSVGPSEIYEQYF.